The 30 T cell receptor beta chains below all came from one sample that was sequenced in a study of glioma-infiltrating T cells. Using RNA template, CDR3s of TCR alpha and beta were amplified with iRepertoire arm-PCR. In TCRdb, the multiplex PCR reads were re-called with MiXCR into one record per CDR3 protein. Of approximately 15,000 distinct CDR3 sequences detected, 58% appear once; the ten largest clones hold roughly 40%. The sample was glioma tissue, nonneoplastic brain tissue, or PBMCs (not recorded which). These receptors all stem from a human donor with low-grade glioma or glioblastoma, undergoing nonglioma brain surgery, or in good health (not recorded which).

In regard to this clonotype: At one of its ends the junction is not consistent with the germline gene, which may arise from a read error. The CDR3 is CASSLGWVHGVPGASVLTF. CDR3 sequence (DNA): TGTGCCAGCAGCTTGGGGTGGGTACACGGGGTCCCGGGGGCCAGCGTCCTGACTTTC. The gene calls are TRBV7-2 and TRBJ2-6; D possibly uses TRBD1 or TRBD2 (6 bases each). CDR3 length: 19 amino acids. Germline loops: CDR1 SGHTA, CDR2 FQGNSA.

A single count supports this clonotype. This chain joins TRBV7-2 and TRBJ2-1, with 7 bases fitting TRBD2. CDR1 SGHTA and CDR2 FQGNSA come from the germline V gene. The CDR3 contains 15 residues. After removal of 3 bases from V and 1 base from J, the junction contained 3 bases not matched to a gene. CDR3 in amino acids: CASSLGGASYNEQFF. For the CDR3, the DNA is TGTGCCAGCAGCTTGGGAGGGGCTTCCTACAATGAGCAGTTCTTC. The full variable domain, in which reference TRBV7-2 and TRBJ2-1 provide the parts outside the CDR3, is GAGVSQSPSNKVTEKGKDVELRCDPISGHTALYWYRQSLGQGLEFLIYFQGNSAPDKSGLPSDRFSAERTGGSVSTLTIQRTQQEDSAVYLCASSLGGASYNEQFFGPGTRLTVL.

This clonotype turned up a few times. The chain carries TRBV20-1 and TRBJ1-1, with 8 bases that match TRBD1. The CDR3 has 12 residues. V shed 5 bases, J shed 4 bases, and the junction held 3 bases outside the gene matches. Germline V gives CDR1 DFQATT, CDR2 SNEGSKA (reference sequence). The CDR3 DNA follows: TGCAGTGCTTCGGACAGGGTCACTGAAGCTTTCTTT. It yields the protein CSASDRVTEAFF.

This clonotype occurred many times. The V call is TRBV7-2, the J call TRBJ2-3; unclear D gene. Germline V gives CDR1 SGHTA, CDR2 FQGNSA. The CDR3 is 13 amino acids. Trimming took 5 bases from V and 2 from J, leaving 8 bases between them. The CDR3 DNA follows: TGTGCCAGCAGCCTAGAGAACACAGATACGCAGTATTTT. It is translated as CASSLENTDTQYF.

The gene calls are TRBV7-8 and TRBJ1-1; D unclear. Germline loops: CDR1 SGHVS, CDR2 FQNEAQ. Trimming stripped 4 bases from V and 0 bases from J, with 12 bases between. The CDR3 loop spans 15 amino acids. The CDR3 coding sequence is TGTGCCAGCAGCTGGGCCACAGAGGTGAACACTGAAGCTTTCTTT. As protein: CASSWATEVNTEAFF.

This clonotype was seen repeatedly, ten times or more. This chain links TRBV6-1 with TRBJ2-7; no reliable D call. Germline V gene data show CDR1 as MNHNS and CDR2 as SASEGT. CDR3 length: 15 residues. Trimming took 6 bases from V and 3 from J, leaving 18 bases between them. Written as DNA, the CDR3 is TGTGCCAGCAGCCTTGAACCCGGACGGATCTACGAGCAGTACTTC. Its translation is CASSLEPGRIYEQYF.

This clonotype was counted between two and nine times. The gene calls are TRBV20-1 and TRBJ2-7; 7 nucleotides agree with TRBD1. Germline values: CDR1 DFQATT, CDR2 SNEGSKA (reference sequence). Trimming cost V 6 bases and J 0 bases; bases outside gene matches: 5. This CDR3 contains 13 residues. The CDR3 loop is CSALQGYSYEQYF. As DNA, the CDR3 is TGCAGTGCCCTACAGGGGTACTCCTACGAGCAGTACTTC.

This rearrangement joins TRBV20-1 to TRBJ2-7; unclear D gene. This CDR3 is built from 13 residues. Trimming shortened V by 5 bases and J by 3 bases, and 14 bases separated the two germline ends. CDR1 DFQATT and CDR2 SNEGSKA come from the germline V gene (reference sequence). The CDR3 bases are TGCAGTGCTGACGATTACACTCGCTACGAGCAGTACTTC. Amino acids: CSADDYTRYEQYF.

This clonotype was picked up a small number of times. V usage is TRBV7-9 and J usage is TRBJ1-1, with 7 bases fitting TRBD1. Germline V gene sequence: CDR1 SEHNR, CDR2 FQNEAQ (reference sequence). CDR3 length equals 14 residues. V shed 3 bases, J shed 1 base, and the junction held 2 bases outside the gene matches. CDR3 nucleotide sequence: TGTGCCAGCAGCTTCGGGACAGCGAACACTGAAGCTTTCTTT. Residues: CASSFGTANTEAFF.

DNA of the CDR3: TGTGCCAGCAGCTCCATGGGGGAGCAGTACTTC. Translated, it gives CASSSMGEQYF. The chain has TRBV5-4 and TRBJ2-7, with D uncertain. Germline-derived CDR1 and CDR2 are SGHNT and YYREEE (reference sequence). CDR3 length equals 11 residues. V was shortened by 3 bases and J by 7 bases, with 8 bases between the two germline ends.

This sequence joins TRBV28 and TRBJ1-2, with D possibly being TRBD1 (6 bases). Germline lookup yields CDR1 MDHEN and CDR2 SYDVKM. Trimming removed 7 bases at V and 5 bases at J, with 17 bases between. The CDR3 runs 14 residues. CDR3 amino acids: CASTSIRTVYGYTF. CDR3 nucleotide sequence: TGTGCCAGCACCTCTATAAGGACAGTTTATGGCTACACCTTC.

This clonotype was recorded many times. The gene calls are TRBV7-2 and TRBJ2-1; D might be TRBD1 (6 bases). This CDR3 is built from 13 residues. Germline CDR1 is SGHTA and CDR2 is FQGNSA. V shed 5 bases and J shed 9 bases, with 14 bases lying between them. The CDR3 sequence is CASSGSQGREQFF. CDR3 DNA sequence: TGTGCCAGCAGCGGCTCACAGGGACGTGAGCAGTTCTTC.

Note on this clonotype: With a much larger clone just one base away, this may be a read error. This chain joins TRBV25-1 and TRBJ1-4; the match to TRBD1 covers 10 bases. The germline V gene has CDR1 MGHDK and CDR2 SYGVNS. CDR3 length equals 15 residues. The CDR3 bases are TGTGCCGGCAGTGAATTCGGACAGGGGGATGAAAAACTGTTTTTT. It yields the protein CAGSEFGQGDEKLFF.

The chain employs TRBV6-2 or TRBV6-3 and TRBJ2-1, with D hard to call. Germline V lookup: CDR1 MNHEY, CDR2 SVGEGT. The ends were cut back, 4 bases at V and 12 bases at J, with 13 bases in the middle. CDR3 length: 12 amino acids. The CDR3 spells CASSSVSFGQFF. CDR3 bases: TGTGCCAGCAGTTCCGTGTCCTTTGGGCAGTTCTTC.

The chain has TRBV20-1 and TRBJ2-1, with 7 bases aligning to TRBD2. This CDR3 spans 15 amino acids. The ends lost 4 bases at V and 3 bases at J; junction bases unmatched: 9. Germline assignment: CDR1 DFQATT and CDR2 SNEGSKA (reference sequence). The CDR3 DNA sequence: TGCAGTGCTAAAGGGCTAGCGGAGCTCTACAATGAGCAGTTCTTC. Encoded protein: CSAKGLAELYNEQFF.

The chain employs TRBV6-9 and TRBJ2-1, with TRBD1 matching 9 bases. The CDR3 is 16 residues long. Germline values: CDR1 MNHGY, CDR2 SVAAGI. V lost 3 bases, J lost 6 bases, and 9 bases stayed unmatched. CDR3 DNA sequence: TGTGCCAGCAGTTACGGCAACACGGACAGGGGCAATGAGCAGTTCTTC. Translation: CASSYGNTDRGNEQFF.

This clonotype was seen more than once but under ten times. J is TRBJ2-5 and V is TRBV6-1; 8 positions agree with TRBD2. This CDR3 has 13 amino acids. The ends lost 7 bases at V and 5 bases at J; junction bases unmatched: 6. From germline, CDR1 is MNHNS and CDR2 SASEGT. Here the CDR3 reads CASTGGAAETQYF. As DNA, the CDR3 is TGTGCCAGCACGGGAGGGGCCGCGGAGACCCAGTACTTC.

V usage is TRBV27 and J usage is TRBJ1-1; 8 positions match TRBD1. Germline V gives CDR1 MNHEY, CDR2 SMNVEV (reference sequence). The CDR3 has 13 residues. With 5 bases clipped from V and 5 bases from J, the junction kept 4 bases outside the gene matches. CDR3 DNA sequence: TGTGCCAGCAGTAGCAGGGGGCTTACTGAAGCTTTCTTT. Its protein product is CASSSRGLTEAFF.

The chain combines TRBV19 with TRBJ2-1, with D perhaps being TRBD1 or TRBD2 (5 bases each). CDR1 is LNHDA and CDR2 is SQIVND in the germline V gene (reference sequence). The CDR3 length is 14 residues. Trimming left V 5 bases short and J 11 bases short, with 19 bases between. CDR3 in DNA: TGTGCCAGTAGTGCAGCCGGGACCAATACTAAGCAGTTCTTC. This codes for CASSAAGTNTKQFF.

Relative to its sample, this clonotype is medium-sized (0.01 to 0.1%). This chain connects TRBV20-1 to TRBJ1-5; D not certain. The CDR3 is made up of 14 amino acids. The V gene lost 5 bases and the J gene lost 1 base, with 12 bases spanning the gap. Germline CDR1 and CDR2: DFQATT and SNEGSKA (reference sequence). The DNA of the CDR3 is TGCAGTGCTCCCGTGGGGTGGAGCAATCAGCCCCAGCATTTT. It translates to CSAPVGWSNQPQHF.

The chain joins TRBV20-1 to TRBJ1-1; 8 nucleotides align to TRBD1. Germline assignment: CDR1 DFQATT and CDR2 SNEGSKA (reference sequence). The CDR3 covers 14 residues. The ends lost 3 bases at V and 1 base at J; junction bases unmatched: 4. The CDR3 is CSARLGQGNTEAFF. In DNA, the CDR3 is TGCAGTGCTAGGCTAGGACAGGGGAACACTGAAGCTTTCTTT.

V is TRBV20-1 and J is TRBJ1-5; D remains unclear. The CDR3 has 14 amino acids. V dropped 0 bases and J dropped 3 bases, with 9 bases sitting between them. The germline gives CDR1 DFQATT, CDR2 SNEGSKA (reference sequence). The CDR3 DNA sequence: TGCAGTGCTAGAGAGTTTCAGTACAATCAGCCCCAGCATTTT. This gives the protein CSAREFQYNQPQHF.

By proportion, this clonotype is medium-sized. This rearrangement joins TRBV6-2 or TRBV6-3 to TRBJ1-1; no definite D call. Germline V lookup: CDR1 MNHEY, CDR2 SVGEGT. The CDR3 has 15 residues. Between the trimmed V and J ends, which lost 8 bases and 6 bases, there was a span of 22 bases. CDR3 region: CASAPNLQERSEAFF. CDR3 in DNA: TGTGCCAGCGCCCCCAATTTGCAGGAGCGCTCTGAAGCTTTCTTT.

The chain links TRBV27 to TRBJ1-5, with TRBD1 as a possible D gene (6 bases). This CDR3 is 15 amino acids long. V lost 4 bases to trimming and J lost 4 bases, with 14 bases between them. Per the germline V gene, CDR1 is MNHEY and CDR2 is SMNVEV (reference sequence). CDR3 sequence (DNA): TGTGCCAGCAGTTCATGGGACAAAGGAAATCAGCCCCAGCATTTT. This sequence encodes CASSSWDKGNQPQHF.

In DNA, the CDR3 is TGTGCCAGCAGTTCCCAAGCAACGGCAGGACCTAACACTGAAGCTTTCTTT. This encodes CASSSQATAGPNTEAFF. V usage is TRBV27 and J usage is TRBJ1-1; no firm D call. The CDR3 length is 17 residues. Germline lookup yields CDR1 MNHEY and CDR2 SMNVEV (reference sequence). Trimming shortened V by 4 bases and J by 2 bases, and 20 bases separated the two germline ends.

This chain links TRBV20-1 with TRBJ2-3; D uncertain. The CDR3 extends over 14 amino acids. Germline V lookup: CDR1 DFQATT, CDR2 SNEGSKA (reference sequence). Trimming took 3 bases from V and 9 from J, leaving 19 bases between them. The CDR3 DNA reads as TGCAGTGCTAGGGTTGAAGAGTTTACGCTGACGCAGTATTTT. Protein product: CSARVEEFTLTQYF.

This clonotype appeared once. V gene TRBV28 combines with J gene TRBJ1-5, with TRBD1 identical over 8 bases. This CDR3 has 15 amino acids. The germline gives CDR1 MDHEN, CDR2 SYDVKM. Trimming took 7 bases from V and 0 from J; bases not matched to a gene: 5. DNA of the CDR3: TGTGCCAGCAAGCGGACAGGGTATAGCAATCAGCCCCAGCATTTT. This gives the protein CASKRTGYSNQPQHF.

This clonotype was seen a few times. The chain carries TRBV7-2 and TRBJ2-5, with 8 bases lining up with TRBD2. Germline V CDR1 and CDR2: SGHTA, FQGNSA. This CDR3 spans 15 amino acids. J was trimmed by 5 bases and V by 4 bases; bases with no gene match: 9. The CDR3 DNA is TGTGCCAGCAGCTGGGCGCTAGCGGGTGCGGAGACCCAGTACTTC. Its protein is CASSWALAGAETQYF.

This clonotype was recorded at least ten times. J is TRBJ1-6 and V is TRBV4-2; D gene ambiguous. CDR1 is LGHNA, CDR2 YNFKEQ, per germline. V was trimmed by 1 base and J by 10 bases, leaving 8 bases between them. The length of the CDR3 is 13 residues. The CDR3 sequence: CASSQAYNSPLHF. The CDR3 region has the DNA TGTGCCAGCAGCCAAGCTTACAACTCACCCCTCCACTTT.

This clonotype has just a few counts. This chain uses TRBV6-1 with TRBJ1-3, with D unclear. This CDR3 is 14 amino acids long. Between the trimmed V and J ends, which lost 6 bases and 2 bases, there was a span of 11 bases. CDR1 and CDR2 from the germline V gene are MNHNS and SASEGT. The CDR3 DNA is TGTGCCAGCAGGCCCACATCAACTGGAAACACCATATATTTT. Amino acid sequence: CASRPTSTGNTIYF.